This TCR beta chain came from a study of human T cells and chemical hapten exposure. Study information: Sensitization employed 2% DPC on roughly 2 cm by roughly 2 cm of upper inner arm skin. Study-wide results and caveats: Patch test score rose with PT1 expanded TCRs, significant at 8, 16, 32, not 4. TCRs exceeding 1 in 1000 frequency stayed unchanged with DPC sensitization.

TCRdb reprocessed the RACE reads with MiXCR, giving one entry per CDR3 protein. The sample holds 120,000 or so distinct CDR3 sequences, about 11% seen once. This clonotype was counted a few times. Its antigen is unidentified. Time point of the sample: patch test 3, about 24 weeks after DPC sensitization. Treatment specified: therapeutic diphenylcyclopropenone sensitization with weekly scalp DPC. Sequenced material: whole blood, taken in connection with sensitization to the hapten diphenylcyclopropenone (DPC). This receptor was taken from a woman aged 45-60 years with alopecia areata. Some clones in this sample may be carry-over from other donors' samples.

CDR3 region: CATSTAGGEQYF. CDR3 bases: TGTGCCACCAGCACGGCCGGGGGGGAGCAGTACTTC. The chain combines TRBV15 with TRBJ2-7; 7 positions match TRBD2. This CDR3 is built from 12 residues. After removal of 4 bases from V and 7 bases from J, the junction contained 4 bases not matched to a gene. Germline CDR1 LNHNV, CDR2 YYDKDF (reference sequence).